The rows below give T cell receptor beta chains drawn from one sample of a study of shared clonotypes between healthy human individuals. Using immunoSEQ multiplex PCR, the repertoire was profiled, and TCRdb retains in-frame clones only, with some absent. The table includes about 2.2 million clones, about 94% detected once. The sample consisted of naive CD8+ T cells from PBMCs. The receptors stem from a man aged 18 to 29 in good health. Some clones in this sample may be carry-over from other donors' samples. Each CDR3 is given with its conserved first and last residue. The D gene is left open where the match is weak. Not all rows give a size; the values are once, few, many and, for expanded clones, a class.

d_gene	v_gene	len	abundance	j_gene	CDR3nt	CDR3aa
.	TRBV7-9	15	.	TRBJ1-2	TGTGCCAGCAGCTTCGGGGGCGCAGATGACTATGGCTACACCTTC	CASSFGGADDYGYTF
TRBD1	TRBV6-1	14	.	TRBJ2-1	TGTGCCAGCAGCCCCCGGACAGGGGTTTTCGAACAGTTCTTC	CASSPRTGVFEQFF
TRBD2	TRBV19	15	once	TRBJ2-5	TGTGCCAGTAAACGACTAGCGGGAATCCAAGAGACCCAGTACTTC	CASKRLAGIQETQYF
TRBD1	TRBV2	13	.	TRBJ2-7	TGTGCCAGCAGGGACAGGGGCCCCTACGAGCAGTACTTC	CASRDRGPYEQYF
.	TRBV27	15	.	TRBJ2-7	TGTGCCAGCAGACCATATCCCATCAGGGAATACGAGCAGTACTTC	CASRPYPIREYEQYF
TRBD1	TRBV5-1	12	.	TRBJ2-1	TGCGCCAGCAGCTTGACGGGACAGGGTCAGTTCTTC	CASSLTGQGQFF
.	TRBV28	17	.	TRBJ2-7	TGTGCCAGCAGCCCGACCTTGACAGGACCTTACTCCTACGAGCAGTACTTC	CASSPTLTGPYSYEQYF
TRBD1	TRBV9	15	.	TRBJ2-1	TGTGCCAGCAGCACAGGAAGACAGGGAAACAATGAGCAGTTCTTC	CASSTGRQGNNEQFF
TRBD2	TRBV27	16	.	TRBJ2-1	TGTGCCAGCAGTTCAGAGCGGGAGGGCCCCTTTAATGAGCAGTTCTTC	CASSSEREGPFNEQFF
.	TRBV4-1	16	.	TRBJ1-2	TGCGCCAGCAGCCAAGATGGCCAGATAGGAGTGTATGGCTACACCTTC	CASSQDGQIGVYGYTF
.	TRBV7-9	13	.	TRBJ2-7	TGTGCCAGCAGCGATAAGGGGGTCTACGAGCAGTACTTC	CASSDKGVYEQYF
.	TRBV27	13	.	TRBJ2-7	TGTGCCAGCAGCACGGATGCTTCCTACGAGCAGTACTTC	CASSTDASYEQYF
.	TRBV12-5	17	.	TRBJ2-2	TGTGCTAGTGGTTTGGCCTATAGCGGCGCGAACACCGGGGAGCTGTTTTTT	CASGLAYSGANTGELFF
.	TRBV28	14	.	TRBJ1-3	TGTGCCAGCAGTTCTGTAAGGGGGGGAAACACCATATATTTT	CASSSVRGGNTIYF
TRBD1	TRBV2	13	.	TRBJ1-5	TGTGCCGGAGGGACAGGGGGCGGTCAGCCCCAGCATTTT	CAGGTGGGQPQHF
TRBD1	TRBV7-9	16	.	TRBJ2-3	TGTGCCAGCAGCTTAGGGACAGGGGGCCACACAGATACGCAGTATTTT	CASSLGTGGHTDTQYF
TRBD2	TRBV7-6	16	.	TRBJ2-3	TGTGCCAGCAGCTCCGGGGCGGGAGGACGCACAGATACGCAGTATTTT	CASSSGAGGRTDTQYF
.	TRBV28	16	.	TRBJ1-2	TGTGCCAGCAGTCCACCTCCGGGGGGCGTCAACTATGGCTACACCTTC	CASSPPPGGVNYGYTF
.	TRBV5-6	15	.	TRBJ1-5	TGTGCCAGCAGCTTTCGAGGGAGTAGCAATCAGCCCCAGCATTTT	CASSFRGSSNQPQHF
.	TRBV7-2	13	once	TRBJ2-1	TGTGCCAGCAGCTGGTTAGCGCCCAATGAGCAGTTCTTC	CASSWLAPNEQFF
TRBD1	TRBV5-8	11	.	TRBJ1-2	TGTGCCAGCACGACAGGGGGTGGCTACACCTTC	CASTTGGGYTF
.	TRBV6-5	15	.	TRBJ1-2	TGTGCCAGCAGTTACACCCCAGGGTCAACCTATGGCTACACCTTC	CASSYTPGSTYGYTF
.	TRBV7-2	15	once	TRBJ2-7	TGTGCCAGCAGCTTAGTATCTGGGGAGGCCTACGAGCAGTACTTC	CASSLVSGEAYEQYF
TRBD2	TRBV4-1	17	few	TRBJ2-3	TGCGCCAGCAGCCCTAGACTAGCGGGAGGGCCAGTAGATACGCAGTATTTT	CASSPRLAGGPVDTQYF
TRBD2	TRBV28	16	.	TRBJ2-1	TGTGCCAGCAGTTCTCCGCGTTCTAGCGGGTACAATGAGCAGTTCTTC	CASSSPRSSGYNEQFF
TRBD2	TRBV7-2	16	.	TRBJ2-5	TGTGCCAGCAGCTTAAGGACAGCGGGAGGTGGGGAGACCCAGTACTTC	CASSLRTAGGGETQYF
.	TRBV30	12	.	TRBJ2-7	TGTGCCTGGAGTGTCGGTGGCTACGAGCAGTACTTC	CAWSVGGYEQYF
TRBD1	TRBV5-1	14	.	TRBJ1-2	TGCGCCAGCAACCGGGACAGGTACAACTATGGCTACACCTTC	CASNRDRYNYGYTF
.	TRBV25-1	15	.	TRBJ2-7	TGTGCCAGCAGTGCCCTAGGGGGGGACCGTTACGAGCAGTACTTC	CASSALGGDRYEQYF
TRBD2	TRBV9	16	.	TRBJ2-5	TGTGCCAGCAGCGTCTTTAGCGGGGGGGGCAGCGGGACCCAGTACTTC	CASSVFSGGGSGTQYF
TRBD1	TRBV15	16	once	TRBJ2-7	TGTGCCACCAGCAGAGATCGAGGACAGGGTCGCTACGAGCAGTACTTC	CATSRDRGQGRYEQYF
.	TRBV5-5	15	once	TRBJ1-2	TGTGCCAGCAGCCCGGACGGTGGACTGGGGTATGGCTACACCTTC	CASSPDGGLGYGYTF
TRBD2	TRBV6-5	15	.	TRBJ2-7	TGTGCCAGCAGTTACTCTCGCGGGAGTAGCTACGAGCAGTACTTC	CASSYSRGSSYEQYF
TRBD2	TRBV28	17	.	TRBJ2-7	TGTGCCAGCAGTTTACTCGTGACTAGCGGGAGGGAAAGCGAGCAGTACTTC	CASSLLVTSGRESEQYF
.	TRBV5-1	15	.	TRBJ1-1	TGCGCCAGCAGCTTGGAGGAGTACATGAACACTGAAGCTTTCTTT	CASSLEEYMNTEAFF
TRBD1	TRBV5-1	17	once	TRBJ1-3	TGCGCCAGCAGCCCTGGGACAGGGGCAGCCTCTGGAAACACCATATATTTT	CASSPGTGAASGNTIYF
.	TRBV6-1	13	.	TRBJ1-1	TGTGCCAGCATTTGGTTTGGGAACACTGAAGCTTTCTTT	CASIWFGNTEAFF
TRBD1	TRBV5-8	16	once	TRBJ1-5	TGTGCCAGCCGATACCCGACAGGGGTGAGCAATCAGCCCCAGCATTTT	CASRYPTGVSNQPQHF
.	TRBV5-1	15	.	TRBJ2-3	TGCGCCAGCAGCGAGCGGATCACTAGCACAGATACGCAGTATTTT	CASSERITSTDTQYF
TRBD2	TRBV10-2	17	.	TRBJ2-1	TGCGCCAGCAGTGGAGAGACTAGCGGGAGCTCCTACAATGAGCAGTTCTTC	CASSGETSGSSYNEQFF
.	TRBV5-1	14	.	TRBJ2-7	TGCGCCAGCAGCACCCGGACTGAATCCTACGAGCAGTACTTC	CASSTRTESYEQYF
.	TRBV7-9	14	.	TRBJ2-5	TGTGCCAGCAGCTTTGGGACCGGCCCGGTGGCCCAGTACTTC	CASSFGTGPVAQYF
.	TRBV9	13	.	TRBJ1-5	TGTGCCAGCAGCGTAGGGGACAATCAGCCCCAGCATTTT	CASSVGDNQPQHF
.	TRBV5-4	15	.	TRBJ2-2	TGTGCCAGCAGCTTAAGGACAGAGAACACCGGGGAGCTGTTTTTT	CASSLRTENTGELFF
.	TRBV14	14	.	TRBJ1-3	TGTGCCAGCAGCCAAGGTGGAGCTGGAAACACCATATATTTT	CASSQGGAGNTIYF
.	TRBV28	14	once	TRBJ1-2	TGTGCCAGCAGTTGGGGCAGGGCCCACTATGGCTACACCTTC	CASSWGRAHYGYTF
TRBD2	TRBV7-8	18	.	TRBJ2-3	TGTGCCAGCAGCTTATATACTAGCGGAAATCAAAACACAGATACGCAGTATTTT	CASSLYTSGNQNTDTQYF
.	TRBV7-9	14	.	TRBJ2-6	TGTGCCAGCAGCTTAACCTCTGGGGCCAACGTCCTGACTTTC	CASSLTSGANVLTF
.	TRBV5-6	15	.	TRBJ2-7	TGTGCCAGCAGCTTGCTGGCAGGGCTCAGCCACGAGCAGTACTTC	CASSLLAGLSHEQYF